These 26 T cell receptor beta chains came from one sample sequenced in a study of regulatory T cells in long-lasting Graves disease. This sample's time point: persistent/refractory GD, antithyroid drugs over 5 years with positive TRAb. Extracted PBMC RNA gave rise to the TCR library. Arm-PCR of CDR3 regions and iRepertoire HTBI primers were the basis on which TCR beta libraries were built. In TCRdb, the multiplex PCR reads were re-called with MiXCR into one record per CDR3 protein. The data show over 450,000 distinct CDR3 sequences, 20% to 25% seen once. This sample comprised peripheral blood mononuclear cells (PBMCs), obtained when the disease was refractory, from a patient treated with antithyroid drugs. The receptors derive from a female donor with Graves disease.

V gene TRBV18 combines with J gene TRBJ1-1; 7 bases line up with TRBD1. Germline V gene sequence: CDR1 KGHSH, CDR2 LQKENI. CDR3 length equals 16 residues. V shed 2 bases and J 1 base; nucleotides not matched to a gene: 7. In nucleotides, the CDR3 is TGTGCCAGCTCACCATCATCGGGACAGACGAACACTGAAGCTTTCTTT. Translated: CASSPSSGQTNTEAFF.

This clonotype was detected ten times or more. The chain employs TRBV24-1 and TRBJ1-1; 11 nucleotides align to TRBD1. There are 15 residues in the CDR3. Germline CDR1 KGHDR, CDR2 SFDVKD. J lost 6 bases, V lost 4 bases, and 6 bases had no gene match. CDR3 protein: CATSDSDRGLAEAFF. CDR3 DNA: TGTGCCACCAGTGACTCGGACAGGGGGCTAGCTGAAGCTTTCTTT.

The chain recombines TRBV6-1 with TRBJ1-2; 12 nucleotides align to TRBD1. The CDR3 has 15 amino acids. V gave up 8 bases and J gave up 0 bases; unmatched junction bases: 4. Per the germline V gene, CDR1 is MNHNS and CDR2 is SASEGT. The CDR3 loop is CASRGQGAANYGYTF. In DNA, the CDR3 is TGTGCCAGCCGGGGACAGGGGGCGGCTAACTATGGCTACACCTTC.

The sample holds many counts of this clonotype. V is TRBV20-1 and J is TRBJ2-6; no clear D. The CDR3 is 14 residues long. V shed 6 bases and J shed 0 bases, with 9 bases lying between them. Looked up from germline, CDR1 is DFQATT and CDR2 is SNEGSKA (reference sequence). As DNA, the CDR3 is TGCAGTGCAGGAACGGGCTCTGGGGCCAACGTCCTGACTTTC. It encodes CSAGTGSGANVLTF.

This clonotype was counted at least ten times. The V and J genes are TRBV28 and TRBJ1-5; 9 bases are a match to TRBD1. V lost 5 bases and J lost 5; bases outside the gene matches: 4. The CDR3 length is 14 residues. Looked up from germline, CDR1 is MDHEN and CDR2 is SYDVKM. CDR3 nucleotide sequence: TGTGCCAGCAGTCTATACAGGGGGCATCAGCCCCAGCATTTT. Translation gives CASSLYRGHQPQHF.

Notes on this clonotype: A much larger clone differs by one base, so this may be a read error. Written as DNA, the CDR3 is TGTGCCAGCAGTTACTTTTACCCGAACACTGAAGCTCTCTTT. Amino acid sequence: CASSYFYPNTEALF. The rearrangement links TRBV6-9 to TRBJ1-1; D is unclear. The CDR3 length is 14 residues. Looked up from germline, CDR1 is MNHGY and CDR2 is SVAAGI.

V is TRBV12-3 or TRBV12-4 and J is TRBJ2-5; 9 bases are a match to TRBD1. This CDR3 is 17 amino acids long. Trimming cost V 1 base and J 4 bases; bases outside gene matches: 10. In DNA, the CDR3 is TGTGCCAGCAGTTTAGAGGCCCGGGACAGGGCCCTAGAGACCCAGTACTTC. Amino acid sequence: CASSLEARDRALETQYF.

CDR3 in amino acids: CASSQDPDSTYGYTF. In nucleotides, the CDR3 is TGTGCCAGCAGCCAAGATCCCGACAGCACTTATGGCTACACCTTC. The rearrangement uses TRBV4-2 and TRBJ1-2, with D tentatively TRBD1 (5 bases). The CDR3 loop spans 15 amino acids. CDR1 and CDR2 from the germline V gene are LGHNA and YNFKEQ. Trimming removed 0 bases from V and 5 bases from J, with 13 bases in between.

The chain joins TRBV11-2 to TRBJ1-2; D is uncertain. Germline V gene data show CDR1 as SGHAT and CDR2 as FQNNGV. The CDR3 runs 14 residues. The V end was cut by 0 bases, the J end by 2 bases, with 7 bases between. The CDR3 DNA reads as TGTGCCAGCAGCTTAGATTGGCAGAACTATGGCTACACCTTC. Protein sequence: CASSLDWQNYGYTF. Together with reference TRBV11-2 and TRBJ1-2, the CDR3 gives the full variable domain: EAGVAQSPRYKIIEKRQSVAFWCNPISGHATLYWYQQILGQGPKLLIQFQNNGVVDDSQLPKDRFSAERLKGVDSTLKIQPAKLEDSAVYLCASSLDWQNYGYTFGSGTRLTVV.

This clonotype occurred once. The CDR3 nucleotides read TGTGCCAGCACCCCGGGGACAGGGACGAGAGAAGCTTTCTTT. Translating it yields CASTPGTGTREAFF. V usage is TRBV28 and J usage is TRBJ1-1; 9 nucleotides align to TRBD1. There are 14 residues in the CDR3. Trimming cost V 7 bases and J 8 bases; bases outside gene matches: 11. Per the germline V gene, CDR1 is MDHEN and CDR2 is SYDVKM.

This clonotype was counted a few times. The chain recombines TRBV6-1 with TRBJ2-7; no reliable D call. The CDR3 is made up of 13 amino acids. Germline loops: CDR1 MNHNS, CDR2 SASEGT. V dropped 5 bases and J dropped 2 bases, with 10 bases sitting between them. The CDR3 is CASSRRWAYEQYF. The CDR3 bases are TGTGCCAGCAGTAGGAGATGGGCCTACGAGCAGTACTTC.

This clonotype was detected many times. The chain employs TRBV5-4 and TRBJ2-5; no clear D. Looked up from germline, CDR1 is SGHNT and CDR2 is YYREEE (reference sequence). The ends were cut back, 2 bases at V and 3 bases at J, with 14 bases in the middle. There are 15 residues in the CDR3. The CDR3 loop reads CASSFRTMTEETQYF. CDR3 in DNA: TGTGCCAGCAGCTTCCGGACGATGACCGAAGAGACCCAGTACTTC.

This clonotype occurred many times. The gene calls are TRBV12-5 and TRBJ2-5; D perhaps matches TRBD1 (6 bases). CDR1 is LGHNT, CDR2 FRNRAP, per germline. Trimming stripped 2 bases from V and 1 base from J, with 11 bases between. This CDR3 has 15 residues. CDR3 in DNA: TGTGCTAGTGGTTTGTCCCGCAGGGGCCAAGAGACCCAGTACTTC. It codes for CASGLSRRGQETQYF.

The table lists this clonotype with a few counts. The J gene is TRBJ2-2, the V gene TRBV29-1; 12 positions match TRBD2. Germline CDR1 is SQVTM and CDR2 is ANQGSEA. CDR3 length: 15 amino acids. The V segment lost 5 bases and the J segment 4 bases; nucleotides outside the gene matches: 5. CDR3 DNA sequence: TGCAGCGTTCTAGCGGGGGGGCCGGGCACCGGGGAGCTGTTTTTT. It translates to CSVLAGGPGTGELFF.

In its sample, this clonotype was seen many times. The gene calls are TRBV28 and TRBJ2-5; 7 bases agree with TRBD2. The CDR3 sequence is 15 residues long. Germline loops: CDR1 MDHEN, CDR2 SYDVKM. The trim removed 3 bases at V and 1 base at J, leaving 5 bases unmatched. The CDR3: CASSFAGVAQETQYF. CDR3 bases: TGTGCCAGCAGTTTCGCGGGAGTGGCCCAAGAGACCCAGTACTTC.

This clonotype appeared a few times. CDR3 DNA sequence: TGTGCCAGCAGTTTACCCCCGACAGGGTTTCCCTACGAGCAGTACTTC. Residues: CASSLPPTGFPYEQYF. The rearrangement links TRBV27 to TRBJ2-7; 7 bases match TRBD1. The CDR3 spans 16 residues. V dropped 2 bases and J dropped 2; count of bases not matched to a gene: 9. Germline values: CDR1 MNHEY, CDR2 SMNVEV (reference sequence).

This clonotype has a count of ten or more. The chain carries TRBV2 and TRBJ2-7; D perhaps matches TRBD2 (5 bases). V dropped 4 bases and J dropped 3 bases, with 16 bases sitting between them. Looked up from germline, CDR1 is SNHLY and CDR2 is FYNNEI. The CDR3 runs 15 residues. In DNA, the CDR3 is TGTGCCAGCAGTGCGGAGGCCAGGATAAGCTACGAGCAGTACTTC. Its protein product is CASSAEARISYEQYF. Filled out from reference TRBV2 and TRBJ2-7, the complete variable domain reads EPEVTQTPSHQVTQMGQEVILRCVPISNHLYFYWYRQILGQKVEFLVSFYNNEISEKSEIFDDQFSVERPDGSNFTLKIRSTKLEDSAMYFCASSAEARISYEQYFGPGTRLTVT.

This clonotype has more than one count but fewer than ten. The gene calls are TRBV20-1 and TRBJ2-6, with D hard to call. Germline CDR1 reads DFQATT; CDR2 reads SNEGSKA (reference sequence). Trimming removed 1 base from V and 1 base from J, with 5 bases in between. The CDR3 totals 14 residues. The CDR3 coding sequence is TGCAGTGCTAGAGGAGCTTCTGGGGCCAACGTCCTGACTTTC. This gives the protein CSARGASGANVLTF.

This clonotype has ten or more counts. V and J are TRBV2 and TRBJ2-2; maybe TRBD2 (5 bases). Germline CDR1 reads SNHLY; CDR2 reads FYNNEI. CDR3 length: 18 amino acids. Trimming pared 4 bases from V and 7 bases from J, leaving 25 bases between. CDR3 sequence: CASSGARSRDPRGGELFF. CDR3 nucleotides: TGTGCCAGCAGTGGGGCGAGGTCCCGGGATCCCCGGGGCGGGGAGCTGTTTTTT. The complete variable domain, with remaining parts taken from reference TRBV2 and TRBJ2-2, reads EPEVTQTPSHQVTQMGQEVILRCVPISNHLYFYWYRQILGQKVEFLVSFYNNEISEKSEIFDDQFSVERPDGSNFTLKIRSTKLEDSAMYFCASSGARSRDPRGGELFFGEGSRLTVL.

V gene TRBV5-4 combines with J gene TRBJ2-7; the D is unclear. Trimming stripped 4 bases from V and 0 bases from J, with 11 bases between. Germline loops: CDR1 SGHNT, CDR2 YYREEE (reference sequence). The CDR3 covers 14 residues. The CDR3 loop is CASSPSDASYEQYF. CDR3 DNA: TGTGCCAGCAGCCCCTCGGACGCCTCCTACGAGCAGTACTTC.

This clonotype was observed once. The J gene is TRBJ2-7, the V gene TRBV4-3, with TRBD2 matching 11 bases. This CDR3 contains 15 residues. V shed 4 bases and J 7 bases; nucleotides not matched to a gene: 9. Germline V gene sequence: CDR1 LGHNA, CDR2 YSLEER. The CDR3 reads CASSPVAGGSGEQYF. CDR3 nucleotides: TGCGCCAGCAGCCCAGTAGCGGGAGGGTCGGGAGAGCAGTACTTC.

This clonotype has more than one count but fewer than ten. The chain recombines TRBV29-1 with TRBJ1-1; no firm D call. The CDR3 totals 15 residues. The V gene lost 5 bases and the J gene lost 1 base, with 17 bases spanning the gap. Per the germline V gene, CDR1 is SQVTM and CDR2 is ANQGSEA. CDR3 sequence: CSVRTLYGGNTEAFF. In DNA form, the CDR3 reads TGCAGCGTTAGGACCCTCTATGGAGGGAACACTGAAGCTTTCTTT.

The table lists this clonotype with a few counts. V is TRBV20-1 and J is TRBJ2-5, with 7 bases fitting TRBD1. Trimming took 6 bases from V and 1 from J; bases not matched to a gene: 8. The germline gives CDR1 DFQATT, CDR2 SNEGSKA (reference sequence). The CDR3 runs 14 residues. The CDR3 DNA is TGCAGTGCCTCAAGACAGGGTCTCCAAGAGACCCAGTACTTC. Translated, it gives CSASRQGLQETQYF.

The DNA of the CDR3 is TGTGCCAGTAAGGGCCAGGAATACGAGCAGTACTTC. As protein: CASKGQEYEQYF. The chain has TRBV19 and TRBJ2-5; D not resolved. The J call may be mistaken, given a closer DNA end match to TRBJ2-7. The V gene's germline CDR1 is LNHDA and CDR2 SQIVND (reference sequence). The CDR3 sequence is 12 residues long.

The chain uses TRBV19 and TRBJ2-1; 7 positions match TRBD2. With V trimmed by 1 base and J by 0 bases, 21 bases remained unmatched. The CDR3 sequence is 22 residues long. Germline CDR1 reads LNHDA; CDR2 reads SQIVND (reference sequence). The CDR3 spells CASSIVINAGGSPRLSYNEQFF. DNA of the CDR3: TGTGCCAGTAGTATAGTAATAAACGCTGGCGGGAGTCCACGCCTCTCCTACAATGAGCAGTTCTTC.

Note on this clonotype: It may be a read error: a sequence one base away is much more abundant. The chain recombines TRBV7-9 with TRBJ1-2; D is ambiguous. This CDR3 contains 13 residues. Looked up from germline, CDR1 is SEHNR and CDR2 is FQNEAQ (reference sequence). For the CDR3, the DNA is TGTGCCAGCAGCTTCGGCGTCACCTATGGCCACACCTTC. Residues: CASSFGVTYGHTF. Variable domain in full (rest from reference TRBV7-9 and TRBJ1-2): DTGVSQNPRHKITKRGQNVTFRCDPISEHNRLYWYRQTLGQGPEFLTYFQNEAQLEKSRLLSDRFSAERPKGSFSTLEIQRTEQGDSAMYLCASSFGVTYGHTFGSGTRLTVV.